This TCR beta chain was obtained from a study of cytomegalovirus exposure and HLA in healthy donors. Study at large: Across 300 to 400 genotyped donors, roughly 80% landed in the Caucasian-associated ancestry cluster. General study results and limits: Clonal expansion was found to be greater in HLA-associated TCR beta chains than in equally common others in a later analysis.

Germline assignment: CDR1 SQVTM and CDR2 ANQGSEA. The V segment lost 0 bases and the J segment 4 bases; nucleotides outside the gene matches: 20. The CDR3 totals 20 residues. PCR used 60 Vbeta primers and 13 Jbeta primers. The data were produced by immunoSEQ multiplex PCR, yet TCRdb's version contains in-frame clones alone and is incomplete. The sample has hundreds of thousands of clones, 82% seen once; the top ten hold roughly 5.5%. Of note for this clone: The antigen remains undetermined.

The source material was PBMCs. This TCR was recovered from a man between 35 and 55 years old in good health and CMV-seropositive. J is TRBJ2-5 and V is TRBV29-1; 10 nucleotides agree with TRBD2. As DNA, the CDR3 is TGCAGCGTTGAAGATCTAATGGCTAGCGGGAGTGGGGAGTCTGGAGAGACCCAGTACTTC. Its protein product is CSVEDLMASGSGESGETQYF.